These 30 T cell receptor beta chains originate from one sample sequenced in a study of T cells expressing NK-cell markers. TCRdb processed the 5' RACE reads again and assigns one entry to each CDR3 protein, with no DNA. Reported are about 150,000 distinct CDR3 sequences; the ten largest clones contain approximately 35%. The sequenced material came from blood T cells: a sorted CD56 or NKG2C T cell subset, CD4+ or CD8+ T cells, or bulk PBMC T cells (not recorded which). The receptors shown here come from a woman aged 45 to 65 in good health.

The CDR3 spells CASSSDRHTDTQYF. V and J are TRBV11-2 and TRBJ2-3; with no DNA, the TCRdb D assignment of TRBD1 cannot be verified. Germline-derived CDR1 and CDR2 are SGHAT and FQNNGV. The CDR3 covers 14 residues.

CDR3: CASSLFENEQFF. The chain couples TRBV11-2 to TRBJ2-1. Germline V gene data show CDR1 as SGHAT and CDR2 as FQNNGV. This CDR3 spans 12 amino acids.

The chain couples TRBV27 to TRBJ1-2; the TCRdb call, TRBD1, lacks DNA for checking. Germline values: CDR1 MNHEY, CDR2 SMNVEV (reference sequence). The CDR3 spans 14 residues. CDR3 protein: CASRSLTAIYGYTF.

The rearrangement uses TRBV5-1 and TRBJ2-2; lacking DNA, the TRBD1 call made by TCRdb goes unchecked. CDR3 length equals 13 residues. The V gene's germline CDR1 is SGHRS and CDR2 YFSETQ. CDR3 in amino acids: CASSFPGNGELFF.

The rearrangement uses TRBV7-2 and TRBJ2-6; the D call from TCRdb, TRBD1, cannot be confirmed without DNA. This CDR3 contains 15 residues. Germline CDR1 is SGHTA and CDR2 is FQGNSA. CDR3 residues: CASSPGTGGANVLTF.

This chain links TRBV7-6 with TRBJ1-5. The length of the CDR3 is 15 residues. The germline V gene has CDR1 SGHVS and CDR2 FNYEAQ. The CDR3 spells CASSLGYDSNQPQHF.

The CDR3 reads CAGYPGSDNEQFF. This chain connects TRBV2 to TRBJ2-1; TCRdb proposes TRBD1, but this gene call is untestable without DNA. Looked up from germline, CDR1 is SNHLY and CDR2 is FYNNEI. This CDR3 is 13 amino acids long.

The chain is built from TRBV7-9 and TRBJ2-1; lacking DNA, the TRBD1 call made by TCRdb goes unchecked. CDR3 length equals 14 residues. CDR1 SEHNR and CDR2 FQNEAQ come from the germline V gene (reference sequence). This CDR3 reads CASSWDRYNVEQFF.

V usage is TRBV5-1 and J usage is TRBJ2-1. Germline CDR1 is SGHRS and CDR2 is YFSETQ. This CDR3 spans 13 amino acids. CDR3 in amino acids: CASRTETYNEQFF.

The chain uses TRBV12-3 or TRBV12-4 and TRBJ2-2; the D call of TRBD1 rests on TCRdb alone, since no DNA is present to check it. The CDR3 runs to 16 residues. The CDR3 sequence: CASSSYRGRSEEKLFF.

V gene TRBV11-3 combines with J gene TRBJ2-1; there is no DNA to check the TCRdb D call of TRBD1. The CDR3 spans 15 residues. CDR1 is SGHNT, CDR2 YENEEA, per germline. The CDR3 is CASSLTGGTPHEQFF.

V and J are TRBV12-3 or TRBV12-4 and TRBJ2-5. The CDR3 sequence is 14 residues long. The CDR3 spells CASSTPTDLGTQYF.

The rearrangement uses TRBV5-1 and TRBJ2-3. This CDR3 contains 13 residues. Germline V gene lookup returns CDR1 SGHRS and CDR2 YFSETQ. CDR3 sequence: CASSLNPRGMEYF.

V gene TRBV30 combines with J gene TRBJ2-1; TCRdb designates TRBD2, a call that cannot be tested without DNA. The germline CDR1 and CDR2 sequences are GTSNPN and SVGIG (reference sequence). The CDR3 is made up of 16 amino acids. This CDR3 reads CAWSISGLAGIYEQFF.

The V gene is TRBV20-1, the J gene TRBJ2-5; TCRdb designates TRBD2, a call that cannot be tested without DNA. CDR3 length equals 16 residues. The germline V gene encodes CDR1 DFQATT and CDR2 SNEGSKA (reference sequence). The CDR3 loop is CSARDGFREVKETQYF.

The chain couples TRBV12-3 or TRBV12-4 to TRBJ2-5. This CDR3 region has 12 residues. The CDR3 protein is CASSPPVETQYF.

The chain employs TRBV12-3 or TRBV12-4 and TRBJ1-5; TCRdb lists TRBD1, though no DNA is available to test this call. The CDR3 spans 15 residues. CDR3 protein: CASSLRTGFNQPQHF.

The chain couples TRBV25-1 to TRBJ1-6; TCRdb proposes TRBD1, but this gene call is untestable without DNA. This CDR3 has 12 amino acids. Germline loops: CDR1 MGHDK, CDR2 SYGVNS. The CDR3 is CASSIGESPLHF.

The rearrangement links TRBV3-1 to TRBJ2-1. Germline lookup yields CDR1 LGHDT and CDR2 YNNKEL (reference sequence). The CDR3 spans 15 residues. CDR3: CASSQDSGVFNEQFF.

The J gene is TRBJ2-5, the V gene TRBV12-3 or TRBV12-4; TCRdb selects TRBD2, and the lack of DNA leaves this call unchecked. CDR3 length equals 13 residues. Here the CDR3 reads CASKGLSGETQYF.

The rearrangement uses TRBV6-5 and TRBJ2-3; TCRdb lists TRBD2, though no DNA is available to test this call. The CDR3 consists of 12 residues. The germline gives CDR1 MNHEY, CDR2 SVGAGI. Here the CDR3 reads CASGEGADTQYF.

The J gene is TRBJ1-1, the V gene TRBV24-1; lacking DNA, the TRBD1 call made by TCRdb goes unchecked. Germline CDR1 KGHDR, CDR2 SFDVKD. The CDR3 sequence is 15 residues long. CDR3 residues: CATSDHGQGNTEAFF.

The chain links TRBV12-3 or TRBV12-4 to TRBJ1-1. The CDR3 contains 13 residues. CDR3 amino acids: CASSYWMNTEAFF.

The V and J genes are TRBV7-9 and TRBJ2-3. Germline CDR1 is SEHNR and CDR2 is FQNEAQ (reference sequence). The CDR3 loop spans 12 amino acids. The CDR3 sequence: CASSQGTDTQYF.

The gene calls are TRBV5-6 and TRBJ1-5. The CDR3 spans 13 residues. Per germline, CDR1 SGHDT and CDR2 YYEEEE. The CDR3: CASSLRGYQPQHF.

This chain uses TRBV6-5 with TRBJ2-3; checking the TCRdb D call of TRBD1 is not possible without DNA. Germline CDR1 and CDR2: MNHEY and SVGAGI. The CDR3 is made up of 13 amino acids. The CDR3 reads CASSQTGVDTQYF.

This rearrangement joins TRBV6-5 to TRBJ2-1; no DNA is available, so the TRBD2 call from TCRdb remains unchecked. This CDR3 comprises 16 residues. The germline CDR1 and CDR2 sequences are MNHEY and SVGAGI. The CDR3 is CASRPSPSGDFNEQFF.

The chain has TRBV28 and TRBJ1-5; no DNA is available, so the TRBD1 call from TCRdb remains unchecked. Germline CDR1 reads MDHEN; CDR2 reads SYDVKM. The length of the CDR3 is 16 residues. CDR3: CASSRDRGRRDQPQHF. Supplemented by reference TRBV28 and TRBJ1-5, the full variable domain reads DVKVTQSSRYLVKRTGEKVFLECVQDMDHENMFWYRQDPGLGLRLIYFSYDVKMKEKGDIPEGYSVSREKKERFSLILESASTNQTSMYLCASSRDRGRRDQPQHFGDGTRLSIL.

The CDR3 region is CASSSRGGPEQFF. The rearrangement links TRBV19 to TRBJ2-1; TCRdb lists TRBD1, though no DNA is available to test this call. Germline V gene lookup returns CDR1 LNHDA and CDR2 SQIVND (reference sequence). The CDR3 runs 13 residues.

The V gene is TRBV4-1, the J gene TRBJ2-7; TCRdb names TRBD1, which stays unverified in the absence of DNA. The germline V gene encodes CDR1 MGHRA and CDR2 YSYEKL. The CDR3 runs to 14 residues. CDR3 loop: CASSPTTGSYEQYF.